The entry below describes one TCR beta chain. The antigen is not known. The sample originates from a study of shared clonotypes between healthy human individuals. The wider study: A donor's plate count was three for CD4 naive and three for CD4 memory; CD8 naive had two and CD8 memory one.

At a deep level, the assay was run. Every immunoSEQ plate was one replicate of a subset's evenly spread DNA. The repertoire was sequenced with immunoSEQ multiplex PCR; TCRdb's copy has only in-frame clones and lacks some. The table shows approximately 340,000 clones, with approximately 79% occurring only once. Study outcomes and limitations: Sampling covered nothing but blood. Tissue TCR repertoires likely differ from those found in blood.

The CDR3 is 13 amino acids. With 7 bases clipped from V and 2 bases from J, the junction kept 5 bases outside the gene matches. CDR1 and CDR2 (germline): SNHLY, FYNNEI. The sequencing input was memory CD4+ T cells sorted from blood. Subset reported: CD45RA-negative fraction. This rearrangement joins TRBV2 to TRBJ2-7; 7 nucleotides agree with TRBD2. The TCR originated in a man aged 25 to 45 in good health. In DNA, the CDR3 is TGTGCCAGCATTTCGGGGACTACCTACGAGCAGTACTTC. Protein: CASISGTTYEQYF.